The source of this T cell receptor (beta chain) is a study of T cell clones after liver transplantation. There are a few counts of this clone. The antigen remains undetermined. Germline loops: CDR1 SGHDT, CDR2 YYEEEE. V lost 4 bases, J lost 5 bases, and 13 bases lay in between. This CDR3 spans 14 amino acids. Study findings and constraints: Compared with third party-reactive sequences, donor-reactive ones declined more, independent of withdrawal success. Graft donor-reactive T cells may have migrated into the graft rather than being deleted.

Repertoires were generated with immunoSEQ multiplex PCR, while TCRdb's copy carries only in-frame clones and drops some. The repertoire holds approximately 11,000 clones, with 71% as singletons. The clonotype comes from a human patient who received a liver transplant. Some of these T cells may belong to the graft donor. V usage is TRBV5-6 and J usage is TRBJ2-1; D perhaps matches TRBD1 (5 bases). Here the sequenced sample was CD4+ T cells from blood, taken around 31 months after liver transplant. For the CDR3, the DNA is TGTGCCAGCAGCGGTATAGGGGTCGACAATGAGCAGTTCTTC. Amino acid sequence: CASSGIGVDNEQFF.